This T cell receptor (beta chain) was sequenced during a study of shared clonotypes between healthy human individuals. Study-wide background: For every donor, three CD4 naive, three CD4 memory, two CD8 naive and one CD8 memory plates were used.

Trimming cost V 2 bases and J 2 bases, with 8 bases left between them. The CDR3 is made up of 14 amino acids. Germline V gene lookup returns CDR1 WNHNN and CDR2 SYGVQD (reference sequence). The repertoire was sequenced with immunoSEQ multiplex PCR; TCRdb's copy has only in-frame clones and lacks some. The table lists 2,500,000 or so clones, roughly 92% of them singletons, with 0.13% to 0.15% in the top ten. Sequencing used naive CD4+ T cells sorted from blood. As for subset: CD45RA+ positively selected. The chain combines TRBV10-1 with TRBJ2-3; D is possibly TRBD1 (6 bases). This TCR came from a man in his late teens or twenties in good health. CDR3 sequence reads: CASSEGGPTDTQYF. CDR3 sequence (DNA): TGCGCCAGCAGTGAGGGGGGCCCCACAGATACGCAGTATTTT.